The clone carrying this T cell receptor beta chain has just one count. One base away lies a much larger clone, so this may be a sequencing read error. This entry belongs to a study of T cell repertoires in cytomegalovirus infection. V was shortened by 6 bases and J by 9 bases, with 15 bases between the two germline ends. This CDR3 spans 13 amino acids. Germline values: CDR1 MNHNY, CDR2 SVGAGI (reference sequence). TCRdb ran MiXCR on the reads and lists one entry per CDR3 protein. The sample includes about 300,000 distinct CDR3 sequences, about 9.1% of them seen just once. This sequence was found in a human donor in good health (CMV status not recorded). Some clones in this sample may be carry-over from other donors' samples. The J gene is TRBJ2-1, the V gene TRBV6-6, with D unresolved. The sequencing sample was made of PBMCs. The DNA of the CDR3 is TGTGCCAGCAGAACCAAGTTATGGGTTGAGCAGTTCTTC. It yields the protein CASRTKLWVEQFF.